This T cell receptor (beta chain) derives from a study of blood T cell repertoires in COVID-19. At the level of the study: Samples representing acute and convalescent COVID-19 were sourced from the United States, Italy and Spain. PBMCs, B-cell-depleted T cells, or T cells were the source of the cDNA or gDNA that made up the material.

V shed 4 bases, J shed 4 bases, and the junction held 9 bases outside the gene matches. This CDR3 is 16 amino acids long. Germline V gene data show CDR1 as LGHDT and CDR2 as YNNKEL (reference sequence). Original processing methods: Amplification of reference gene primers provided the estimated nucleated cell counts. Measured with immunoSEQ multiplex PCR; TCRdb has only the in-frame clones, and not every one. The V and J calls and clone size were taken over from that table, and D and trimming were inferred from the DNA. The repertoire has hundreds of thousands of clones, approximately 90% of them found once; the top ten carry just over 7%. This clone showed up just a few times.

Input material: peripheral blood. The chain uses TRBV3-1 (or the pseudogene TRBV3-2) and TRBJ2-2; 7 bases agree with TRBD1. This receptor was taken from a man between 60 and 75 years old who had recovered from COVID-19. The CDR3 DNA reads as TGTGCCAGCAGCCCAACCGACAGGGCTCGCACCGGGGAGCTGTTTTTT. Translating gives CASSPTDRARTGELFF.